What follows are 26 T cell receptor beta chains derived from one specimen sequenced in a study of beta chain features in type 1 diabetes (dated by TCRdb to the late 2010s). Library prep was done by the immunoSEQ multiplex PCR assay. The entire isolated RNA was reverse transcribed using the High Capacity cDNA Reverse Transcription Kit, and thus expressed TCRB transcripts were sequenced. TCRdb holds this immuneACCESS table with in-frame rearrangements only. Some clones are missing; in checked studies, unresolved V genes explain under half, and the rest has no known cause. The sample table records about 330,000 clones; 11% of these occur just once. Jointly, the top ten make up about 0.015% of the sample. The sequencing input was naive CD4+ T cells from blood. Interpreted using the paper, the cell subset or site label stands for: true naive CD4+ T cells. Receptors were obtained from a woman under 40 in good health.

The V gene is TRBV19, the J gene TRBJ2-3; D is undetermined. This CDR3 has 14 residues. CDR1 and CDR2 (germline): LNHDA, SQIVND (reference sequence). Trimming left V 10 bases short and J 2 bases short, with 16 bases between. CDR3 nucleotides: TGTGCCACCTCCTCGGAGCGAGCCACAGATACGCAGTATTTT. It codes for CATSSERATDTQYF.

The chain couples TRBV7-2 to TRBJ2-3; 8 positions agree with TRBD2. The CDR3 consists of 13 residues. Trimming at V came to 5 bases and at J to 6 bases, leaving 4 bases not matched to a gene. The V gene's germline CDR1 is SGHTA and CDR2 FQGNSA. The CDR3 region is CASSERLADTQYF. The CDR3, as DNA: TGTGCCAGCAGCGAGCGACTAGCGGATACGCAGTATTTT.

The table lists this clone with a few counts. The chain joins TRBV28 to TRBJ2-2; TRBD2 agrees at 7 bases. The CDR3 consists of 13 residues. CDR1 and CDR2 (germline): MDHEN, SYDVKM. V lost 10 bases, J lost 1 base, and 3 bases stayed unmatched. CDR3: CAIREGNTGELFF. In nucleotides, the CDR3 is TGTGCCATCAGGGAGGGGAACACCGGGGAGCTGTTTTTT.

This clone was counted a few times. V gene TRBV7-2 combines with J gene TRBJ1-5, with TRBD1 as a possible D gene (6 bases). The CDR3 is made up of 15 amino acids. V lost 3 bases and J lost 3, with 12 bases in between. Per germline, CDR1 SGHTA and CDR2 FQGNSA. The CDR3 region has the DNA TGTGCCAGCAGCTTCAGGGGCGCGCTCAATCAGCCCCAGCATTTT. Translation gives CASSFRGALNQPQHF.

The genes are TRBV5-4 and TRBJ2-7, with 7 bases fitting TRBD1. Germline values: CDR1 SGHNT, CDR2 YYREEE (reference sequence). Unmatched junction bases numbered 6, after V lost 4 bases and J lost 2 bases. The CDR3 sequence is 14 residues long. CDR3 sequence (DNA): TGTGCCAGCAGCCAGAGGGACAGAGCCTACGAGCAGTACTTC. It yields the protein CASSQRDRAYEQYF.

The chain has TRBV5-4 and TRBJ2-6, with D tentatively TRBD2 (5 bases). V shed 1 base and J shed 3 bases, with 5 bases lying between them. In germline, CDR1 is SGHNT, CDR2 YYREEE (reference sequence). CDR3 length: 14 amino acids. The CDR3 reads CASSLRDGANVLTF. The CDR3 nucleotides read TGTGCCAGCAGCTTGCGGGATGGGGCCAACGTCCTGACTTTC. Looking up the rest from reference TRBV5-4 and TRBJ2-6 gives the full variable domain: ETGVTQSPTHLIKTRGQQVTLRCSSQSGHNTVSWYQQALGQGPQFIFQYYREEENGRGNFPPRFSGLQFPNYSSELNVNALELDDSALYLCASSLRDGANVLTFGAGSRLTVL.

The chain joins TRBV28 to TRBJ1-2; tentative D call: TRBD1 (5 bases). The CDR3 runs 16 residues. Looked up from germline, CDR1 is MDHEN and CDR2 is SYDVKM. The germline V and J ends were trimmed by 4 bases and 0 bases, with 15 bases remaining between them. CDR3 in DNA: TGTGCCAGCAGTTCACATCCCTCGGGGGCTAACTATGGCTACACCTTC. Translated: CASSSHPSGANYGYTF.

This rearrangement joins TRBV18 to TRBJ2-1; a possible D gene is TRBD1 (6 bases). V lost 2 bases, J lost 8 bases, and 13 bases lay in between. The CDR3 sequence is 14 residues long. Per the germline V gene, CDR1 is KGHSH and CDR2 is LQKENI. CDR3 in amino acids: CASSPITEGDEQFF. The DNA for the CDR3 is TGTGCCAGCTCACCAATAACAGAGGGGGATGAGCAGTTCTTC.

This clone occurred a few times. The V and J genes are TRBV9 and TRBJ2-1; TRBD2 matches at 7 bases. With V trimmed by 2 bases and J by 4 bases, 9 bases remained unmatched. Germline V gives CDR1 SGDLS, CDR2 YYNGEE. The length of the CDR3 is 16 residues. The CDR3 loop reads CASSVGTTGGYNEQFF. The CDR3 nucleotides are TGTGCCAGCAGCGTCGGGACTACTGGGGGTTACAATGAGCAGTTCTTC.

The chain couples TRBV6-5 to TRBJ2-5, with a tentative D call TRBD2 (6 bases). Trimming removed 2 bases at V and 5 bases at J, with 15 bases between. Germline loops: CDR1 MNHEY, CDR2 SVGAGI. This CDR3 has 15 amino acids. For the CDR3, the DNA is TGTGCCAGCAGTTACCTGGACTACCAAAGGGAGACCCAGTACTTC. Protein: CASSYLDYQRETQYF.

This clone was recorded a few times. V usage is TRBV10-3 and J usage is TRBJ1-1, with 7 bases fitting TRBD1. The germline V gene encodes CDR1 ENHRY and CDR2 SYGVKD. The CDR3 has 13 amino acids. Unmatched junction bases numbered 2, after V lost 6 bases and J lost 1 base. The CDR3 DNA sequence: TGTGCCATCAGGGGGACAGAGAACACTGAAGCTTTCTTT. Protein sequence: CAIRGTENTEAFF.

This clone was counted a few times. V gene TRBV7-2 combines with J gene TRBJ2-7, with D uncertain. Germline V gene data show CDR1 as SGHTA and CDR2 as FQGNSA. The CDR3 is 11 amino acids. V lost 3 bases to trimming and J lost 3 bases, with 3 bases between them. CDR3 sequence reads: CASSFLYEQYF. In nucleotides, the CDR3 is TGTGCCAGCAGCTTCCTCTACGAGCAGTACTTC.

The chain uses TRBV19 and TRBJ2-4; D perhaps matches TRBD1 (5 bases). CDR1 and CDR2 (germline): LNHDA, SQIVND (reference sequence). V lost 3 bases and J lost 1, with 7 bases in between. The CDR3 is 14 amino acids. CDR3 amino acids: CASSIPGAKNIQYF. CDR3 in DNA: TGTGCCAGTAGTATCCCAGGGGCCAAAAACATTCAGTACTTC.

The chain has TRBV7-3 and TRBJ2-1; 7 bases line up with TRBD2. J gave up 2 bases and V 6 bases, and 7 bases lay outside the gene matches. The CDR3 runs to 15 residues. Germline V gene lookup returns CDR1 SGHTA and CDR2 FQGTGA. The CDR3 here is CASRARGDPYNEQFF. As DNA, the CDR3 is TGTGCCAGCAGGGCCCGGGGGGACCCCTACAATGAGCAGTTCTTC.

This clone was observed a few times. The V gene is TRBV2, the J gene TRBJ2-3, with D perhaps matching TRBD2 (6 bases). The V gene's germline CDR1 is SNHLY and CDR2 FYNNEI. The CDR3 is 15 residues long. Trimming pared 11 bases from V and 2 bases from J, leaving 20 bases between. In nucleotides, the CDR3 is TGTGCCTCACTGCGGGATCAAATACCCACAGATACGCAGTATTTT. Its translation: CASLRDQIPTDTQYF.

The rearrangement joins TRBV15 to TRBJ2-1; 10 bases line up with TRBD2. Germline CDR1 LNHNV, CDR2 YYDKDF (reference sequence). The CDR3 runs 14 residues. V gave up 1 base and J gave up 7 bases; unmatched junction bases: 1. The CDR3 loop is CATSRASGRNEQFF. The CDR3 DNA reads as TGTGCCACCAGCAGAGCTAGCGGGAGAAATGAGCAGTTCTTC.

This clone occurred a few times. The sample holds other DNA sequences that translate to the same CDR3. The V gene is TRBV6-5, the J gene TRBJ2-7; 11 nucleotides align to TRBD1. The germline V gene encodes CDR1 MNHEY and CDR2 SVGAGI. The CDR3 spans 15 residues. V was pared by 2 bases and J by 3 bases, with 3 bases of the junction left unmatched. The CDR3 loop reads CASSYSGTGGYEQYF. The CDR3 DNA reads as TGTGCCAGCAGTTACAGCGGGACAGGGGGCTACGAGCAGTACTTC.

The genes are TRBV7-2 and TRBJ2-5; 10 bases are shared with TRBD2. The CDR3 is made up of 15 amino acids. Per the germline V gene, CDR1 is SGHTA and CDR2 is FQGNSA. Unmatched junction bases numbered 11, after V lost 8 bases and J lost 5 bases. This chain's CDR3 is CASPRRAGGAETQYF. CDR3 nucleotide sequence: TGTGCCAGCCCCCGACGAGCGGGAGGGGCGGAGACCCAGTACTTC.

The chain uses TRBV5-1 and TRBJ1-1, with D uncertain. This CDR3 has 13 amino acids. Trimming took off 4 bases at V and 1 base at J, with 8 bases between the two ends. Germline V lookup: CDR1 SGHRS, CDR2 YFSETQ. CDR3 sequence: CASSRVPNTEAFF. CDR3 in DNA: TGCGCCAGCAGCCGTGTCCCGAACACTGAAGCTTTCTTT.

The genes are TRBV7-3 and TRBJ2-3, with 9 bases aligning to TRBD2. Germline V gene data show CDR1 as SGHTA and CDR2 as FQGTGA. The trim removed 5 bases at V and 0 bases at J, leaving 9 bases unmatched. The CDR3 consists of 17 residues. CDR3 nucleotides: TGTGCCAGCAGCCCCCATCTCCTAGCGGGAAGCACAGATACGCAGTATTTT. Amino acid sequence: CASSPHLLAGSTDTQYF. Based on the CDR3 plus reference TRBV7-3 and TRBJ2-3, the full variable domain is GAGVSQTPSNKVTEKGKYVELRCDPISGHTALYWYRQSLGQGPEFLIYFQGTGAADDSGLPNDRFFAVRPEGSVSTLKIQRTERGDSAVYLCASSPHLLAGSTDTQYFGPGTRLTVL.

This chain joins TRBV15 and TRBJ2-3; 12 bases fit TRBD2. From germline, CDR1 is LNHNV and CDR2 YYDKDF (reference sequence). This CDR3 comprises 16 residues. The ends lost 4 bases at V and 2 bases at J; junction bases unmatched: 4. The CDR3 coding sequence is TGTGCCACCAGCACGACTAGCGGGAGAATCACAGATACGCAGTATTTT. This codes for CATSTTSGRITDTQYF.

The J gene is TRBJ1-2, the V gene TRBV20-1; a possible D gene is TRBD1 (5 bases). Trimming shortened V by 5 bases and J by 10 bases, and 14 bases separated the two germline ends. This CDR3 region has 11 residues. Germline V gene lookup returns CDR1 DFQATT and CDR2 SNEGSKA (reference sequence). The DNA for the CDR3 is TGCAGTGCTGCCTCGGGGGAGATCTACACCTTC. Translated: CSAASGEIYTF.

The chain is built from TRBV28 and TRBJ2-7; 10 bases fit TRBD2. This CDR3 has 15 residues. The V gene's germline CDR1 is MDHEN and CDR2 SYDVKM. Losses at the gene ends were 5 bases for V and 2 bases for J; bases not matched to a gene: 6. The DNA for the CDR3 is TGTGCCAGCAGTAATCACCTAGCGGGAGCCTACGAGCAGTACTTC. It translates to CASSNHLAGAYEQYF.

This clone was picked up a small number of times. Other DNA sequences of this sample code for an identical CDR3. The chain employs TRBV19 and TRBJ2-3; no reliable D call. Germline CDR1 is LNHDA and CDR2 is SQIVND (reference sequence). The CDR3 extends over 13 amino acids. The V and J ends lost 3 bases and 1 base respectively, with 5 bases between them. In DNA form, the CDR3 reads TGTGCCAGTAGTATCAGCGGCACAGATACGCAGTATTTT. Amino acids: CASSISGTDTQYF.

The gene calls are TRBV15 and TRBJ2-1; D unclear. Germline assignment: CDR1 LNHNV and CDR2 YYDKDF (reference sequence). V lost 1 base to trimming and J lost 9 bases, with 19 bases between them. The length of the CDR3 is 16 residues. The CDR3 is CATSRGLALVLSEQFF. In DNA form, the CDR3 reads TGTGCCACCAGCAGAGGGCTGGCTCTAGTACTTAGTGAGCAGTTCTTC.

The rearrangement uses TRBV18 and TRBJ1-4; 8 bases map to TRBD1. The CDR3 has 16 amino acids. The germline V gene encodes CDR1 KGHSH and CDR2 LQKENI. V lost 4 bases and J lost 2; bases outside the gene matches: 6. Here the CDR3 DNA reads TGTGCCAGCTCACTCCAGACAGGGGACACTAATGAAAAACTGTTTTTT. Translation gives CASSLQTGDTNEKLFF.